The 14 T cell receptor beta chains reported below all come from one sample, sequenced in a study of neoadjuvant anti-PD-1 for oral cavity cancer. Time point noted: after neoadjuvant nivolumab, at surgical resection. Assay: immunoSEQ multiplex PCR; the TCRdb copy retains only in-frame clones and omits some. Of around 21,000 clones listed, around 45% are singletons. The specimen comprised tumor tissue, sampled after nivolumab (anti-PD-1) treatment. The receptors come from a person between 35 and 79 years old with oral cavity squamous cell carcinoma.

The chain couples TRBV7-9 to TRBJ2-3; no firm D call. V was shortened by 5 bases and J by 3 bases, with 9 bases between the two germline ends. The CDR3 sequence is 13 residues long. Germline assignment: CDR1 SEHNR and CDR2 FQNEAQ (reference sequence). The CDR3 reads CASSPTATDTQYF. The CDR3 region has the DNA TGTGCCAGCAGCCCCACAGCTACAGATACGCAGTATTTT.

This clone came up many times. V and J are TRBV5-1 and TRBJ2-5; a weak D match, TRBD1 (5 bases). Germline CDR1 reads SGHRS; CDR2 reads YFSETQ. Trimming left V 4 bases short and J 1 base short, with 14 bases between. The length of the CDR3 is 15 residues. In nucleotides, the CDR3 is TGCGCCAGCAGCAAAAGGGGTGTCTCCCAAGAGACCCAGTACTTC. This translates into CASSKRGVSQETQYF.

This clone appeared a few times. The chain couples TRBV19 to TRBJ2-5; perhaps TRBD2 as D (6 bases). The germline CDR1 and CDR2 sequences are LNHDA and SQIVND (reference sequence). V lost 5 bases, J lost 1 base, and 17 bases lay in between. The length of the CDR3 is 16 residues. The CDR3 DNA reads as TGTGCCAGTAGTGTGGGTTGGGACTTCTCCCAAGAGACCCAGTACTTC. Protein: CASSVGWDFSQETQYF.

The chain is built from TRBV7-2 and TRBJ1-2; TRBD1 might be the D (5 bases). This CDR3 region has 15 residues. Germline CDR1 is SGHTA and CDR2 is FQGNSA. V lost 0 bases and J 3 bases, leaving 11 bases between the germline ends. CDR3 loop: CASSLALGPYYGYTF. As DNA, the CDR3 is TGTGCCAGCAGCTTAGCGCTGGGACCCTACTATGGCTACACCTTC.

This chain uses TRBV10-3 with TRBJ1-6, with 9 bases fitting TRBD1. Germline V gene data show CDR1 as ENHRY and CDR2 as SYGVKD. V shed 6 bases and J 1 base; nucleotides not matched to a gene: 1. The CDR3 contains 15 residues. As DNA, the CDR3 is TGTGCCATCAGGGGACAGGGATCCTATAATTCACCCCTCCACTTT. Its translation is CAIRGQGSYNSPLHF.

This rearrangement joins TRBV6-1 to TRBJ1-2; D unresolved. Trimming cost V 8 bases and J 0 bases, with 10 bases left between them. Germline V gene lookup returns CDR1 MNHNS and CDR2 SASEGT. The CDR3 totals 13 residues. The CDR3 DNA reads TGTGCCAGCGCTGGATACGCTAACTATGGCTACACCTTC. Its translation is CASAGYANYGYTF.

This clone showed up many times. The chain carries TRBV2 and TRBJ1-6; TRBD1 might be the D (5 bases). V shed 6 bases and J shed 0 bases, with 12 bases lying between them. Germline V lookup: CDR1 SNHLY, CDR2 FYNNEI. The CDR3 loop spans 16 amino acids. The CDR3 reads CASSRRGSSYNSPLHF. The CDR3 region has the DNA TGTGCCAGCAGCCGAAGGGGCAGCTCCTATAATTCACCCCTCCACTTT.

This clone occurred a few times. The chain joins TRBV5-1 to TRBJ2-7, with TRBD1 identical over 11 bases. CDR1 and CDR2 (germline): SGHRS, YFSETQ. The CDR3 length is 14 residues. V was clipped by 3 bases and J by 5 bases; unmatched bases: 4. The CDR3 region is CASSSWTGGHEQYF. As DNA, the CDR3 is TGCGCCAGCAGCTCCTGGACAGGGGGCCACGAGCAGTACTTC.

This sequence joins TRBV6-1 and TRBJ1-5, with unresolved D. This CDR3 contains 13 residues. The V gene lost 4 bases and the J gene lost 5 bases, with 9 bases spanning the gap. From germline, CDR1 is MNHNS and CDR2 SASEGT. CDR3 DNA sequence: TGTGCCAGCAGTGGAGGGAGGGATCAGCCCCAGCATTTT. Its translation: CASSGGRDQPQHF.

This rearrangement joins TRBV19 to TRBJ1-5; 9 bases are shared with TRBD1. The J segment lost 7 bases and the V segment lost 5 bases, leaving 12 bases of the junction unmatched. This CDR3 spans 16 amino acids. Germline-derived CDR1 and CDR2 are LNHDA and SQIVND (reference sequence). CDR3 DNA sequence: TGTGCCAGTAGTGTTCTACCGGGACAGGGCGGCCAGCCCCAGCATTTT. Protein product: CASSVLPGQGGQPQHF. The complete variable domain, with remaining parts taken from reference TRBV19 and TRBJ1-5, reads DGGITQSPKYLFRKEGQNVTLSCEQNLNHDAMYWYRQDPGQGLRLIYYSQIVNDFQKGDIAEGYSVSREKKESFPLTVTSAQKNPTAFYLCASSVLPGQGGQPQHFGDGTRLSIL.

This chain uses TRBV5-1 with TRBJ2-1, with no clear D. The V end was cut by 6 bases, the J end by 7 bases, with 17 bases between. The CDR3 covers 14 residues. The germline V gene encodes CDR1 SGHRS and CDR2 YFSETQ. CDR3 residues: CASTGTPQRNEQFF. The CDR3 DNA is TGCGCCAGCACTGGCACGCCCCAGAGGAATGAGCAGTTCTTC. The full variable domain, with the rest looked up from reference TRBV5-1 and TRBJ2-1, is KAGVTQTPRYLIKTRGQQVTLSCSPISGHRSVSWYQQTPGQGLQFLFEYFSETQRNKGNFPGRFSGRQFSNSRSEMNVSTLELGDSALYLCASTGTPQRNEQFFGPGTRLTVL.

The rearrangement links TRBV6-6 to TRBJ1-5; possible D gene TRBD1, 6 bases. The CDR3 is 14 amino acids. The V and J ends lost 6 bases and 7 bases respectively, with 16 bases between them. Germline values: CDR1 MNHNY, CDR2 SVGAGI (reference sequence). The CDR3 sequence is CASSPGGARQPQHF. CDR3 DNA sequence: TGTGCCAGCAGCCCGGGGGGGGCAAGGCAGCCCCAGCATTTT.

This chain uses TRBV13 with TRBJ2-7; 7 nucleotides agree with TRBD1. The germline gives CDR1 PRHDT, CDR2 FYEKMQ (reference sequence). J lost 5 bases, V lost 2 bases, and 6 bases had no gene match. This CDR3 is built from 14 residues. CDR3 bases: TGTGCCAGCAGCTTAAGACAGGGTAAGGACGAGCAGTACTTC. Amino acids: CASSLRQGKDEQYF.

The chain uses TRBV15 and TRBJ1-1; possibly TRBD1 for D (5 bases). From germline, CDR1 is LNHNV and CDR2 YYDKDF (reference sequence). V dropped 3 bases and J dropped 6 bases, with 14 bases sitting between them. This CDR3 region has 14 residues. The CDR3 DNA sequence: TGTGCCACCAGCAGCCAGGGACCCCGGGCTGAAGCTTTCTTT. Its translation: CATSSQGPRAEAFF.